Sequencing of this T cell receptor beta chain was carried out in a study of cytomegalovirus exposure and HLA in healthy donors (dated by TCRdb to about 2017). Study-wide context: In an earlier analysis of some 610 of the donors, 276 Gb of sequence data and 100 million or so unique TCR beta sequences from 180 million or so T cells were reported. The study was designed to test whether signatures of past pathogen exposure could be identified by cataloging public T cell receptors. Among 300 to 500 genotyped donors of the cohort, an average of around 240,000 unique TCR beta nucleotide sequences was sequenced per donor, of which approximately 18% were non-productive. To study patterns of TCR occurrence, a later analysis re-analyzed previously published TCR beta repertoires from 650 to 750 donors and added high-resolution HLA genotyping. Every repertoire in the discovery cohort had been generated on one and the same sequencing platform. Approximately 310 gigabases of sequencing data and approximately 80 million unique TCR sequences were included in an early release covering about 700 HLA-typed donors. Among the approximately 430 genotyped donors, approximately 77% belonged to the genetic ancestry cluster associated with self-reported Caucasian donors. Using immunosequencing, the study profiled T cell repertoires from fewer than 700 subjects and related those repertoires to cytomegalovirus serostatus. An earlier analysis of 587 of the donors applied high-throughput TCR beta sequencing to assess whether each TCR beta V gene segment acted as functional or pseudogenic. HLA typing covered class I and class II loci at four-digit resolution. Five DR-DQ haplotypes were treated as single units for association and clustering because of strong linkage in the cohort. The later analysis used no new phenotypic data to find candidate immune exposures, relying instead on TCR beta sequences and their occurrence across donors. Donor age, sex, ethnicity and CMV serostatus were compiled together with the repertoire data. Typing coverage varied by locus: roughly 629-640 donors for A, B, C, DRB1 and DQB1; 522 for DQA1; 606 for DPA1; more than 450 for DPB1. The study combined high-throughput TCR immunosequencing, statistical association of individual TCRs with disease status, and machine learning to predict cytomegalovirus infection status. Besides the first cohort of some 670 subjects, a separate validation cohort made up of 120 or so different subjects was used. A later genetic analysis took genome-wide SNP genotypes for about 55% of the roughly 670 donors and used that subset as a discovery cohort.

Receptors were amplified or captured by the immunoSEQ multiplex PCR assay. The multiplex PCR relied on a mix of 60 forward primers for TCR Vbeta segments and 13 reverse primers for TCR Jbeta segments. Amplification of the CDR3 region of rearranged TCR beta genes was performed with a multiplex PCR assay on genomic DNA. On the Illumina HiSeq System, the amplified TCR beta libraries were sequenced as 87-base-pair reads. As for how the authors treated the data: A later analysis counted some 80 million unique TCR beta chains across the 600 to 850 repertoires, and some 11 million of these chains were shared by at least two donors. Raw reads were error-corrected and collapsed into unique sequences with a nearest-neighbor algorithm that merged closely related sequences to remove PCR and sequencing errors. To assign V, D and J gene segments, CDR3 sequences were aligned to IMGT reference sequences. For a sequence to be retained, at least a six-nucleotide match to both a V gene segment and a J gene segment was required. A rearrangement was called productive if the CDR3 had no stop codons and remained in frame with V and J, and every other rearrangement was called non-productive. CDR3 was defined by IMGT convention, running from the second conserved V-encoded cysteine to the conserved J-encoded phenylalanine. In an earlier analysis of around 600 of the donors, sequences lacking an unambiguous match to a single V gene segment were excluded. In an earlier analysis of 450 to 700 of the donors, V segments were called functional above 56.7% productive rearrangements and were called segregating when the between-donor standard deviation exceeded 5%. A statistical classification framework was developed to diagnose cytomegalovirus status using the catalog of TCR beta chain sequences. V and J gene assignment, in a later analysis, came from comparing TCR nucleotide sequences with IMGT/GENE-DB human TR gene sequences. A later analysis assigned CDR3 sequences and most-parsimonious VDJ recombination scenarios with the TCRdist pipeline. In a later analysis, each TCR beta chain was defined by its CDR3 amino acid sequence together with its V-gene family, and reads lacking a unique V-gene family were excluded. In a later analysis, 500 to 650 highly shared, low-generation-probability nucleotide sequences were removed to address suspected cross-contamination and a sequencing artifact. In a later analysis, a clonal expansion index was calculated for each public chain from normalized within-repertoire ranks of inferred template counts. In a later analysis, generation probabilities were computed with a VDJ recombination model fitted to out-of-frame rearrangements, and the resulting probabilities were checked against IGoR. In a later analysis, TCR-TCR, TCR-HLA and TCR-CMV co-occurrence was scored with hypergeometric tests, and a repertoire-size bias correction was applied to TCR pairs. A later analysis estimated false discovery rates by permuting HLA or CMV assignments 20 times. In a later analysis, co-occurring TCRs were grouped using DBSCAN, and TCRdist sequence similarity was added for clustering within HLA-allele-positive subsets. Repertoires with fewer than 30,000 or more than 120,000 public chains, plus five repertoires with anomalous nucleotide sharing, were excluded from co-occurrence clustering. Held by TCRdb, this immuneACCESS table contains in-frame sequences only and omits some clones. Under half of the omission traces to an unresolved V gene where checked; the cause of the rest is unknown. V and J calls plus clone size are reproduced from that table; the DNA served to infer D and trimming. The sample data list about 78,000 clones, and about three quarters of these were observed just once. The ten largest clones represent around 10% of the sample.

On the study overall, not on this receptor specifically: Correlated functional status among segregating V segments might be attributable to linkage disequilibrium, but an unknown experimental factor could not be ruled out. In both the original and validation cohorts, the classifier was reported to diagnose cytomegalovirus status with high specificity and sensitivity. The authors suggested that the approach could potentially be extended to other disease states and immunological phenotypes. Most TCR sequences were observed very rarely across donors, whereas some public TCRs were present in many individuals. For the cohort, immune exposure information was limited to CMV serostatus. In a later analysis, several top co-occurrence clusters were reported to appear linked to parvovirus B19, influenza, CMV and Epstein-Barr virus. The study listed 164 TCR beta chains as associated with cytomegalovirus. In vitro tests confirmed that a few of the cytomegalovirus-associated TCR beta chains recognize cytomegalovirus antigens. When HLA alleles, especially DR and DQ, strongly co-occurred, attributing TCR associations to individual alleles was difficult. An association between a missense DCLRE1C variant and V-gene and J-gene trimming of TCR beta chains was found in a later genetic analysis and replicated in an independent cohort. At a false discovery rate of 0.05, a later analysis linked 15,000 to 20,000 TCR beta sequences to specific HLA alleles. In a later analysis, the rate of TCR association differed among HLA loci, with DRB1 alleles having the most associated TCRs and HLA-C alleles having the fewest. A cluster of highly shared sequence variants was judged likely to be a technical artifact of the sequencing pipeline. In a later analysis, HLA-associated TCR beta chains were found to be more clonally expanded and to have lower generation probabilities than equally common non-associated chains. A later genetic analysis reported fewer N-insertions in productive TCRs among donors in an Asian-associated ancestry cluster than the roughly 720-donor mean. Because counts were too low, under 20 rarely observed V segments, including chromosome 9 orphons, were left out of the earlier analysis of 587 of the donors. A further reported finding was that TCR beta sequences accurately predicted the HLA-A and HLA-B alleles for most subjects in the first cohort. In an earlier analysis of roughly 500 of the donors, most TCR beta V segments appeared in productive rearrangements about 87% or about 30% of the time, broadly matching IMGT annotations. Most CMV-associated TCR beta chains appeared to be HLA-restricted in a later analysis, and the HLA associations seemed to be driven largely by CMV exposure. HLA typing was unavailable for some donors at each locus, so association tests used only the typed subset. This cohort had only TCR beta chains sequenced, and the lack of alpha or paired-chain data limited which features could be detected. Roughly uniform sequencing depth across donors was assumed in presence/absence analyses, although this assumption may not hold.

The cohort consisted of approximately 690 healthy bone marrow donors. All cohort members were sampled while nominally healthy, although unrecorded immune exposures were likely present. The donor tested CMV seropositive and was one of the 289 seropositive cohort members. Each donor provided a peripheral blood sample, and peripheral blood mononuclear cells were used for TCR beta sequencing. The Qiagen DNeasy Blood Extraction Kit was used to extract genomic DNA from the blood cell samples. Regarding this clone: Its recognized antigen is unknown. Per-nucleotide qualities are absent, and no much larger clonotype sits a single base away.

The specimen sequenced was PBMCs. The clonotype was recovered from a woman between 40 and 55 years old in good health and CMV-seropositive.

The CDR3 in this case is CAWSGILGQTLLTSGNTIYF. The DNA is as follows: TGTGCCTGGAGTGGGATACTAGGACAGACGCTACTAACTTCTGGAAACACCATATATTTT. The V and J genes are TRBV30 and TRBJ1-3, with a tentative D gene TRBD1 over 6 matching bases. As encoded in the germline V gene (reference sequence), CDR1 is GTSNPN while CDR2 is SVGIG. The CDR3 goes from the cysteine to the phenylalanine over 20 residues. The retained sequence is limited to the CDR3, 60 bases, with the frame set at the first base. V and J lose 1 base and 1 base, and a span of 26 bases separates them.